This TCR beta chain was recovered during a study of T cell responses to AZD1222 COVID-19 vaccine. Study-wide findings and caveats: Baseline seropositives among AZD1222 recipients totaled only 5 to 7. At 160-218 and 743-854, vaccine-associated CD4 TCRs were dominant, and they spanned spike. Repertoires were collected only later (after the peak T cell response had occurred). Donors were chiefly white British, with a greater number of females, and clonal diversity was perhaps underestimated.

Points on this clone: The antigen is undetermined.

TCRdb's table, derived via immunoSEQ multiplex PCR, lists solely in-frame clones and lacks some. The sample yields about 190,000 clones, over 80% seen once. Germline lookup yields CDR1 MNHNS and CDR2 SASEGT. The length of the CDR3 is 13 residues. The ends were cut back, 2 bases at V and 2 bases at J, with 7 bases in the middle. The sequenced sample was peripheral blood, obtained on day 0 of MenACWY control vaccination. J is TRBJ2-7 and V is TRBV6-1, with D unresolved. The sequence was obtained from an adult in good health. The CDR3 reads CASSELEAYEQYF. The CDR3, as DNA: TGTGCCAGCAGTGAACTAGAGGCCTACGAGCAGTACTTC.